Each of the 7 T cell receptor beta chains below was sequenced from the same sample in a study of cytotoxic CD8 clonotypes in ibrutinib-treated CLL. Here immunoSEQ multiplex PCR was the method, and the copy in TCRdb shows in-frame clones only, minus some. Here the sample spans over 65,000 clones, approximately 70% being singletons. The source was PBMCs, collected after 12 months of ibrutinib treatment. The receptors were gathered from a human donor with chronic lymphocytic leukemia.

The chain combines TRBV5-1 with TRBJ1-4, with TRBD1 matching over 7 bases. From germline, CDR1 is SGHRS and CDR2 YFSETQ. Unmatched junction bases numbered 7, after V lost 0 bases and J lost 5 bases. The CDR3 has 16 amino acids. The CDR3 loop reads CASSLDGQGVNEKLFF. The CDR3, as DNA: TGCGCCAGCAGCTTGGATGGGCAGGGGGTCAATGAAAAACTGTTTTTT. Drawing the rest from reference TRBV5-1 and TRBJ1-4, the complete variable domain is KAGVTQTPRYLIKTRGQQVTLSCSPISGHRSVSWYQQTPGQGLQFLFEYFSETQRNKGNFPGRFSGRQFSNSRSEMNVSTLELGDSALYLCASSLDGQGVNEKLFFGSGTQLSVL.

V usage is TRBV27 and J usage is TRBJ1-6; TRBD1 agrees at 8 bases. The V segment lost 4 bases and the J segment 9 bases; nucleotides outside the gene matches: 8. Germline lookup yields CDR1 MNHEY and CDR2 SMNVEV (reference sequence). There are 15 residues in the CDR3. This chain's CDR3 is CASSYYTGGSSPLHF. The CDR3 DNA is TGTGCCAGCAGTTACTACACAGGGGGTAGTTCACCCCTCCACTTT.

This sequence joins TRBV7-7 and TRBJ2-5; possible D gene TRBD2, 6 bases. V lost 5 bases and J 4 bases, leaving 17 bases between the germline ends. CDR3 length: 15 residues. Germline lookup yields CDR1 SSHAT and CDR2 FNYEAQ (reference sequence). For the CDR3, the DNA is TGTGCCAGCAGCCAAAATACCAACGGGGGAGAGACCCAGTACTTC. Translating gives CASSQNTNGGETQYF.

The chain uses TRBV29-1 and TRBJ2-1; 13 bases match TRBD2. V trimming: 6 bases; J trimming: 10 bases; junction bases outside the gene matches: 12. Germline values: CDR1 SQVTM, CDR2 ANQGSEA. The CDR3 is made up of 15 amino acids. The DNA for the CDR3 is TGCAGCGTCTCTAAACTAGCGGGGGGGCCGGGGGAGCAGTTCTTC. Protein sequence: CSVSKLAGGPGEQFF.

The V gene is TRBV9, the J gene TRBJ2-7; D uncertain. The CDR3 runs 15 residues. Germline values: CDR1 SGDLS, CDR2 YYNGEE. Trimming stripped 4 bases from V and 1 base from J, with 15 bases between. The CDR3 region is CASSKDASRSYEQYF. The CDR3 nucleotides read TGTGCCAGCAGCAAGGACGCTTCACGATCCTACGAGCAGTACTTC.

This chain connects TRBV30 to TRBJ1-4; perhaps TRBD1 as D (5 bases). Trimming took 4 bases from V and 4 from J, leaving 25 bases between them. This CDR3 contains 18 residues. CDR1 GTSNPN and CDR2 SVGIG come from the germline V gene (reference sequence). This chain's CDR3 is CAWTSFEGFTLNNEKLFF. CDR3 coding DNA: TGTGCCTGGACCTCTTTCGAGGGGTTCACGCTTAATAATGAAAAACTGTTTTTT. Full variable domain (rest looked up from reference TRBV30 and TRBJ1-4): SQTIHQWPATLVQPVGSPLSLECTVEGTSNPNLYWYRQAAGRGLQLLFYSVGIGQISSEVPQNLSASRPQDRQFILSSKKLLLSDSGFYLCAWTSFEGFTLNNEKLFFGSGTQLSVL.

The J gene is TRBJ2-7, the V gene TRBV5-1, with a possible D match to TRBD1 (6 bases). Germline CDR1 is SGHRS and CDR2 is YFSETQ. The CDR3 runs to 15 residues. V lost 2 bases to trimming and J lost 2 bases, with 14 bases between them. CDR3 region: CASSLMPGDTYEQYF. As DNA, the CDR3 is TGCGCCAGCAGCTTAATGCCAGGGGATACCTACGAGCAGTACTTC.